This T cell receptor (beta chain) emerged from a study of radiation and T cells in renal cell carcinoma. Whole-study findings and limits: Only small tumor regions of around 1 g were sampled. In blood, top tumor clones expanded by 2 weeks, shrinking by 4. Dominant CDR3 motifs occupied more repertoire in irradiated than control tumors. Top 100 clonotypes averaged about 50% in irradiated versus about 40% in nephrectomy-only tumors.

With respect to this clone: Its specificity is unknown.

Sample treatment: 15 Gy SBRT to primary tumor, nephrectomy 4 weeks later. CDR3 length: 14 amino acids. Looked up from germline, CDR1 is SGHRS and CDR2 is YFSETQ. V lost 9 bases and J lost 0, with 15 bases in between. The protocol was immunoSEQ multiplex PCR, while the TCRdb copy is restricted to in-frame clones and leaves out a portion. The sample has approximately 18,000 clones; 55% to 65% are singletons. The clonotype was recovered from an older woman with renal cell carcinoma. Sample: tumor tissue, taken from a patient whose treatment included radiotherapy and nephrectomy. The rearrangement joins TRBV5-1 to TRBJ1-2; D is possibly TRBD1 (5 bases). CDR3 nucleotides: TGCGCCACCGCGATCGGGGCTTCTAACTATGGCTACACCTTC. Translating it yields CATAIGASNYGYTF.